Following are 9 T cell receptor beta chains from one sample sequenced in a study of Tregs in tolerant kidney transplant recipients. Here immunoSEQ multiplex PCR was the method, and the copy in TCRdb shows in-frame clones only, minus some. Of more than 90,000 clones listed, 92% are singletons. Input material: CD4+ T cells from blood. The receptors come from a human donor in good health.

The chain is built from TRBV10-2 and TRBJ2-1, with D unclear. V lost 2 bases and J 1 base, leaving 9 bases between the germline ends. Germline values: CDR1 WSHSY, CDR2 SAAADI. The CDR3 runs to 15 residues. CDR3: CASSEGRMSYNEQFF. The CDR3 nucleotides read TGCGCCAGCAGTGAGGGCCGCATGTCCTACAATGAGCAGTTCTTC.

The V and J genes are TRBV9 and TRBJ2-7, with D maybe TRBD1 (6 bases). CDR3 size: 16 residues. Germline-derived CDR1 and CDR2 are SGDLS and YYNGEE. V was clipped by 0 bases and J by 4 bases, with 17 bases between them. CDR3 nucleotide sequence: TGTGCCAGCAGCGTAGGGGTGGGGGCAGGACGGTACGAGCAGTACTTC. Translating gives CASSVGVGAGRYEQYF.

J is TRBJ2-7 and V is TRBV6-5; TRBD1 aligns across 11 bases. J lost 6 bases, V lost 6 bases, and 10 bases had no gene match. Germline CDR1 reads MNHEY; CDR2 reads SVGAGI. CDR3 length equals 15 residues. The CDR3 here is CASSRPGQGVSEQYF. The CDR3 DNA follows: TGTGCCAGCAGCAGACCGGGACAGGGGGTTAGCGAGCAGTACTTC.

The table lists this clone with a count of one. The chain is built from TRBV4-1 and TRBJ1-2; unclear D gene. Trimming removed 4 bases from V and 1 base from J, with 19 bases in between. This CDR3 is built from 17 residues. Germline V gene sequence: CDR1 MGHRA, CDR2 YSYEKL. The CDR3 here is CASSLGSRGNNNYGYTF. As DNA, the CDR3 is TGCGCCAGCAGCCTAGGATCGCGGGGAAATAATAACTATGGCTACACCTTC.

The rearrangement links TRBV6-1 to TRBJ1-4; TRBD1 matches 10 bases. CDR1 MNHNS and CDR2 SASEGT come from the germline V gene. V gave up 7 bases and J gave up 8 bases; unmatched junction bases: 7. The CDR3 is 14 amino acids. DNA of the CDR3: TGTGCCAGCAATTCCGGGACAGGGGAGGAAAAACTGTTTTTT. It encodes CASNSGTGEEKLFF.

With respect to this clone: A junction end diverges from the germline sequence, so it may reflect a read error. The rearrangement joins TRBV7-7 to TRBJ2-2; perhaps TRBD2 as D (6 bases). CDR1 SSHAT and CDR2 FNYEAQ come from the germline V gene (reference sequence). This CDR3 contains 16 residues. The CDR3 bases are TGTGCTAGCAGCTACGGCATGGGAGCGGGCACCGGGGAGCTGTTTTTT. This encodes CASSYGMGAGTGELFF.

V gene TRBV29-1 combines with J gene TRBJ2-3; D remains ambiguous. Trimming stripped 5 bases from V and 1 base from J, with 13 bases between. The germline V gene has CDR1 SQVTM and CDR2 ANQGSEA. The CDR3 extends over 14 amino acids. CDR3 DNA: TGCAGCGTTTGTTACAGCCAAGGCACAGATACGCAGTATTTT. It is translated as CSVCYSQGTDTQYF.

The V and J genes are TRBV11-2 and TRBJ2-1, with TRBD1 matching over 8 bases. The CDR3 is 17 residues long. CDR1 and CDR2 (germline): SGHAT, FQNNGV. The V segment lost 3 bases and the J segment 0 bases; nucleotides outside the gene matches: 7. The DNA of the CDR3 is TGTGCCAGCAGCTTTACTACAGGGGGAGACTCCTACAATGAGCAGTTCTTC. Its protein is CASSFTTGGDSYNEQFF.

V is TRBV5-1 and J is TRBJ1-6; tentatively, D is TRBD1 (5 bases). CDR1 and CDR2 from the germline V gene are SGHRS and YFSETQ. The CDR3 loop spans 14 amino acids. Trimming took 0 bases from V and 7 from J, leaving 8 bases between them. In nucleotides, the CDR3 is TGCGCCAGCAGCTTGGCGACAGACAATTCACCCCTCCACTTT. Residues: CASSLATDNSPLHF.